Listed here are 23 T cell receptor beta chains from one sample, sequenced in a study. MiXCR was run by TCRdb on the RT-PCR reads, yielding one entry per CDR3 protein. The table shows about 680,000 distinct CDR3 sequences, with more than 13% occurring only once. Specimen: memory CD4+ T cells from blood. The receptors were sampled from a female donor in good health, serving as a healthy control.

This chain connects TRBV27 to TRBJ1-2, with 7 bases aligning to TRBD1. The germline gives CDR1 MNHEY, CDR2 SMNVEV (reference sequence). This CDR3 spans 15 amino acids. The ends lost 4 bases at V and 3 bases at J; junction bases unmatched: 8. The CDR3 DNA reads TGTGCCAGCAGTTCTAGCCGGGACAGCTACTATGGCTACACCTTC. It encodes CASSSSRDSYYGYTF.

CDR3 sequence (DNA): TGTGCCAGCAGCTTAAGTTGGGCGACTAGCGGGACTTACGAGCAGTACTTC. It encodes CASSLSWATSGTYEQYF. The V and J genes are TRBV7-2 and TRBJ2-7; the match to TRBD2 covers 11 bases. Germline CDR1 reads SGHTA; CDR2 reads FQGNSA. This CDR3 is 17 amino acids long. V shed 2 bases, J shed 4 bases, and the junction held 10 bases outside the gene matches. Full variable domain (remainder filled in from reference TRBV7-2 and TRBJ2-7): GAGVSQSPSNKVTEKGKDVELRCDPISGHTALYWYRQSLGQGLEFLIYFQGNSAPDKSGLPSDRFSAERTGGSVSTLTIQRTQQEDSAVYLCASSLSWATSGTYEQYFGPGTRLTVT.

This clonotype was observed a handful of times. The chain couples TRBV5-1 to TRBJ1-6; perhaps TRBD1 as D (5 bases). Per germline, CDR1 SGHRS and CDR2 YFSETQ. This CDR3 is 15 amino acids long. Trimming left V 4 bases short and J 6 bases short, with 14 bases between. Here the CDR3 reads CASSLGTTVNSPLHF. Here the CDR3 DNA reads TGCGCCAGCAGCCTAGGGACTACAGTTAATTCACCCCTCCACTTT.

This clonotype showed up just a few times. This may arise from a read error, as a much more abundant clone is one base away. The V and J genes are TRBV12-3 or TRBV12-4 and TRBJ2-6, with D unclear. CDR3 length: 15 amino acids. The ends were cut back, 2 bases at V and 0 bases at J, with 5 bases in the middle. Here the CDR3 DNA reads TGTGCCAGCAGTTTATGGAACTCTGGGGCCAACGTCCTGACTTTC. It codes for CASSLWNSGANVLTF.

This chain joins TRBV7-9 and TRBJ2-5; 8 positions agree with TRBD1. The germline CDR1 and CDR2 sequences are SEHNR and FQNEAQ (reference sequence). V gave up 5 bases and J gave up 5 bases; unmatched junction bases: 7. The length of the CDR3 is 14 residues. CDR3 nucleotides: TGTGCCAGCAGCACTGGGACAGGAAGGGAGACCCAGTACTTC. Translation gives CASSTGTGRETQYF. The whole variable domain, remainder taken from reference TRBV7-9 and TRBJ2-5, is DTGVSQNPRHKITKRGQNVTFRCDPISEHNRLYWYRQTLGQGPEFLTYFQNEAQLEKSRLLSDRFSAERPKGSFSTLEIQRTEQGDSAMYLCASSTGTGRETQYFGPGTRLLVL.

The V call is TRBV6-6, the J call TRBJ2-7, with D hard to call. The CDR3 consists of 14 residues. Germline V lookup: CDR1 MNHNY, CDR2 SVGAGI (reference sequence). V lost 3 bases and J 4 bases, leaving 13 bases between the germline ends. CDR3 in DNA: TGTGCCAGCAGTTATAATAGGATACCATACGAGCAGTACTTC. As protein: CASSYNRIPYEQYF.

This clonotype was seen many times. V gene TRBV29-1 combines with J gene TRBJ2-1; D may be TRBD1 (6 bases). Germline V gene sequence: CDR1 SQVTM, CDR2 ANQGSEA. The V end was cut by 6 bases, the J end by 2 bases, with 8 bases between. The CDR3 consists of 12 residues. CDR3 protein: CSVTGAYNEQFF. CDR3 sequence (DNA): TGCAGCGTGACAGGAGCCTACAATGAGCAGTTCTTC.

This clonotype showed up many times. This chain joins TRBV6-5 and TRBJ2-5; TRBD1 is a possible D gene (6 bases). The V gene's germline CDR1 is MNHEY and CDR2 SVGAGI. This CDR3 is 18 amino acids long. Trimming took off 2 bases at V and 5 bases at J, with 24 bases between the two ends. The CDR3 sequence: CASSYTQTGTRAGETQYF. The CDR3 coding sequence is TGTGCCAGCAGTTACACCCAGACAGGCACCCGGGCAGGGGAGACCCAGTACTTC.

There are a few counts of this clonotype. The V and J genes are TRBV28 and TRBJ2-1, with 8 nucleotides matching TRBD2. This CDR3 comprises 16 residues. J was trimmed by 6 bases and V by 3 bases; bases with no gene match: 10. The germline gives CDR1 MDHEN, CDR2 SYDVKM. The CDR3: CASSFAPGLVVNEQFF. In DNA, the CDR3 is TGTGCCAGCAGTTTTGCGCCGGGACTAGTGGTCAATGAGCAGTTCTTC.

This clonotype appeared a few times. This rearrangement joins TRBV20-1 to TRBJ2-7, with 8 bases fitting TRBD2. Trimming at V came to 3 bases and at J to 7 bases, leaving 8 bases not matched to a gene. Germline values: CDR1 DFQATT, CDR2 SNEGSKA (reference sequence). The CDR3 consists of 13 residues. In DNA, the CDR3 is TGCAGTGCTAGGGCGAGCGGGAGTGGGGAGCAGTACTTC. Protein sequence: CSARASGSGEQYF.

This clonotype came up a few times. The chain combines TRBV10-3 with TRBJ2-7; the D gene is possibly TRBD1 (6 bases). Trimming cost V 2 bases and J 6 bases, with 11 bases left between them. Germline CDR1 is ENHRY and CDR2 is SYGVKD. CDR3 size: 13 residues. The CDR3 nucleotides read TGTGCCATCAGTGAGAGACAGGAACTCGAGCAGTACTTC. Protein: CAISERQELEQYF.

This clonotype was picked up a small number of times. CDR3 nucleotide sequence: TGTGCCAGCAGCCTCGGACTAGCGGGGGCCTCCTACGAGCAGTACTTC. The encoded protein is CASSLGLAGASYEQYF. The rearrangement joins TRBV7-9 to TRBJ2-7; 13 bases agree with TRBD2. Trimming took 5 bases from V and 0 from J; bases not matched to a gene: 4. The V gene's germline CDR1 is SEHNR and CDR2 FQNEAQ (reference sequence). The CDR3 runs 16 residues.

The V gene is TRBV5-6, the J gene TRBJ1-1; TRBD1 matches 7 bases. CDR1 is SGHDT, CDR2 YYEEEE, per germline. The J segment lost 0 bases and the V segment lost 0 bases, leaving 8 bases of the junction unmatched. The CDR3 spans 17 residues. CDR3 sequence reads: CASSLDGTVYMNTEAFF. The CDR3 DNA reads TGTGCCAGCAGCTTGGACGGGACAGTTTACATGAACACTGAAGCTTTCTTT.

This clonotype was seen repeatedly, ten times or more. V usage is TRBV10-3 and J usage is TRBJ1-1; 7 bases match TRBD1. The CDR3 covers 12 residues. V trimming: 9 bases; J trimming: 1 base; junction bases outside the gene matches: 2. Germline V CDR1 and CDR2: ENHRY, SYGVKD. This CDR3 reads CAIAGGNTEAFF. The CDR3 region has the DNA TGTGCCATTGCAGGGGGGAACACTGAAGCTTTCTTT.

This clonotype turned up a few times. This rearrangement joins TRBV7-2 to TRBJ2-3, with D tentatively TRBD1 or TRBD2 (5 bases each). The CDR3 extends over 13 amino acids. Germline V gene sequence: CDR1 SGHTA, CDR2 FQGNSA. V was trimmed by 4 bases and J by 9 bases, leaving 14 bases between them. The CDR3 protein is CASSSSSGTTQYF. DNA for the CDR3: TGTGCCAGCAGCTCGAGTTCCGGGACGACGCAGTATTTT.

This clonotype was seen repeatedly, ten times or more. The chain combines TRBV29-1 with TRBJ1-5; D possibly corresponds to TRBD1 (5 bases). CDR3 length equals 13 residues. Trimming took off 4 bases at V and 6 bases at J, with 13 bases between the two ends. Germline V lookup: CDR1 SQVTM, CDR2 ANQGSEA. Written as DNA, the CDR3 is TGCAGCGTTGGCGCCGGGGCGACTCAGCCCCAGCATTTT. Translated: CSVGAGATQPQHF.

This clonotype has just a few counts. The J gene is TRBJ2-1, the V gene TRBV6-1; TRBD1 is a possible D gene (5 bases). Germline loops: CDR1 MNHNS, CDR2 SASEGT. V was trimmed by 6 bases and J by 6 bases, leaving 12 bases between them. This CDR3 comprises 13 residues. The CDR3 coding sequence is TGTGCCAGCAGGCTCAGCCAGGGCAATGAGCAGTTCTTC. This gives the protein CASRLSQGNEQFF.

This clonotype was seen ten or more times. V and J are TRBV3-1 and TRBJ1-2; 7 nucleotides match TRBD1. The ends lost 5 bases at V and 5 bases at J; junction bases unmatched: 5. Looked up from germline, CDR1 is LGHDT and CDR2 is YNNKEL (reference sequence). This CDR3 has 13 amino acids. The CDR3: CASSYDREYGYTF. The CDR3 bases are TGTGCCAGCAGCTACGACAGGGAATATGGCTACACCTTC. Drawing the rest from reference TRBV3-1 and TRBJ1-2, the complete variable domain is DTAVSQTPKYLVTQMGNDKSIKCEQNLGHDTMYWYKQDSKKFLKIMFSYNNKELIINETVPNRFSPKSPDKAHLNLHINSLELGDSAVYFCASSYDREYGYTFGSGTRLTVV.

The V gene is TRBV5-1, the J gene TRBJ2-7; 7 nucleotides line up with TRBD1. With 4 bases clipped from V and 7 bases from J, the junction kept 14 bases outside the gene matches. CDR3 length: 15 residues. CDR1 SGHRS and CDR2 YFSETQ come from the germline V gene. The CDR3 bases are TGCGCCAGCAGCCGACGACAGGGCCGACCACGGGAGCAGTACTTC. Translating gives CASSRRQGRPREQYF.

This clonotype has a handful of counts. V gene TRBV10-1 combines with J gene TRBJ2-7; D remains unclear. V was trimmed by 2 bases and J by 3 bases, leaving 11 bases between them. This CDR3 region has 14 residues. CDR1 is WNHNN, CDR2 SYGVQD, per germline (reference sequence). DNA of the CDR3: TGCGCCAGCAGTGAGGGCAACCTTAACTACGAGCAGTACTTC. This gives the protein CASSEGNLNYEQYF.

V usage is TRBV28 and J usage is TRBJ1-4, with D maybe TRBD1 (5 bases). This CDR3 comprises 13 residues. The germline gives CDR1 MDHEN, CDR2 SYDVKM. The ends were cut back, 8 bases at V and 5 bases at J, with 12 bases in the middle. The CDR3 is CASRRGPNEKLFF. The CDR3 DNA follows: TGTGCCAGCCGGCGGGGCCCGAATGAAAAACTGTTTTTT. The full variable domain, in which reference TRBV28 and TRBJ1-4 provide the parts outside the CDR3, is DVKVTQSSRYLVKRTGEKVFLECVQDMDHENMFWYRQDPGLGLRLIYFSYDVKMKEKGDIPEGYSVSREKKERFSLILESASTNQTSMYLCASRRGPNEKLFFGSGTQLSVL.

This chain connects TRBV7-8 to TRBJ2-5; 10 bases fit TRBD2. The germline CDR1 and CDR2 sequences are SGHVS and FQNEAQ. The CDR3 runs 14 residues. V lost 4 bases and J lost 5; bases outside the gene matches: 4. In DNA, the CDR3 is TGTGCCAGCAGCTCTAGCGGGAGCGAGGAGACCCAGTACTTC. Translating it yields CASSSSGSEETQYF.

In this sample, this clonotype turned up a few times. The chain uses TRBV3-1 and TRBJ2-7; D gene ambiguous. Germline V CDR1 and CDR2: LGHDT, YNNKEL (reference sequence). The CDR3 extends over 12 amino acids. The V end was cut by 8 bases, the J end by 1 base, with 9 bases between. CDR3 nucleotides: TGTGCCAGCGCAAGTGAGTCCTACGAGCAGTACTTC. Translated: CASASESYEQYF.